These T cell receptor beta chains were read from a single sample in a study of shared T cell receptors in the human thymus. Sequencing used immunoSEQ multiplex PCR; TCRdb keeps in-frame clones, though not all of them. The sample contains hundreds of thousands of clones, around 95% of which appear only once. Source material: thymocytes. These receptors were collected from a human donor. CDR3s include the opening cysteine and the closing phenylalanine or tryptophan. A D gene is named only where the DNA matches it firmly. Not every row has a clone size; where given, it reads once, few, many or a size class.

V gene,clone size,J gene,D gene,CDR3 protein,CDR3 DNA
TRBV27,-,TRBJ2-7,-,CASSSKGTPYEQYF,TGTGCCAGCAGTTCCAAGGGGACACCCTACGAGCAGTACTTC
TRBV4-2,-,TRBJ2-7,-,CASSQEHREGVRAEQYF,TGTGCCAGCAGCCAAGAGCATAGAGAGGGAGTTCGTGCCGAGCAGTACTTC
TRBV9,-,TRBJ1-3,-,CASSPRLRGAGNTIYF,TGTGCCAGCAGCCCCCGTTTGCGGGGCGCGGGAAACACCATATATTTT
TRBV27,-,TRBJ2-3,TRBD2,CASSLGGLAIYTDTQYF,TGTGCCAGCAGTTTAGGGGGACTAGCGATTTACACAGATACGCAGTATTTT
TRBV29-1,-,TRBJ2-7,TRBD2,CSVPRGGTLDEQYF,TGCAGCGTCCCCCGGGGGGGGACCCTTGACGAGCAGTACTTC
TRBV9,-,TRBJ2-4,-,CASSPDGGRNIQYF,TGTGCCAGCAGCCCTGATGGAGGGAGAAACATTCAGTACTTC
TRBV13,-,TRBJ1-2,-,CASSKTVLGARDYGYTF,TGTGCCAGCAGCAAAACTGTTCTGGGGGCGCGAGACTATGGCTACACCTTC
TRBV7-9,-,TRBJ1-1,-,CASSLAPRNLSNTEAFF,TGTGCCAGCAGCTTAGCGCCCAGGAACCTGTCGAACACTGAAGCTTTCTTT
TRBV4-1,-,TRBJ2-1,TRBD2,CASSPAVDPAGVWNEQFF,TGCGCCAGCAGCCCAGCGGTCGACCCAGCGGGAGTATGGAATGAGCAGTTCTTC
TRBV19,-,TRBJ2-1,-,CASREGASYNEQFF,TGTGCCAGTAGGGAGGGCGCGTCCTACAATGAGCAGTTCTTC
TRBV18,-,TRBJ2-7,-,CASSLPGGYHEQYF,TGTGCCAGCTCACTACCAGGGGGGTACCACGAGCAGTACTTC
TRBV6-5,-,TRBJ1-2,TRBD1,CASSYSAGGASTGYTF,TGTGCCAGCAGTTACTCGGCAGGGGGGGCATCTACTGGCTACACCTTC
TRBV10-3,-,TRBJ2-7,TRBD1,CAISDDRQGAKLYEQYF,TGTGCCATCAGTGATGATAGACAGGGGGCGAAGTTGTACGAGCAGTACTTC
TRBV6-1,-,TRBJ1-1,-,CASSEALFHLLNTEAFF,TGTGCCAGCAGTGAAGCGCTATTTCACCTATTAAACACTGAAGCTTTCTTT
TRBV27,-,TRBJ2-7,-,CASSLSNRYEQYF,TGTGCCAGCAGTTTATCCAACAGGTACGAGCAGTACTTC
TRBV7-3,-,TRBJ2-5,-,CASSLIQRSRETQYF,TGTGCCAGCAGCTTAATTCAGCGGAGTAGGGAGACCCAGTACTTC
TRBV5-1,-,TRBJ2-2,-,CASSLVIGTGELFF,TGCGCCAGCAGCTTGGTCATTGGTACCGGGGAGCTGTTTTTT
TRBV5-5,-,TRBJ2-7,TRBD1,CASSATGGAYEQYF,TGTGCCAGCAGCGCCACAGGGGGCGCCTACGAGCAGTACTTC
TRBV28,-,TRBJ1-3,TRBD1,CASSFLTGAGNTIYF,TGTGCCAGCAGTTTTTTGACAGGGGCAGGAAACACCATATATTTT
TRBV28,-,TRBJ1-2,-,CASSFSLGIYGYTF,TGTGCCAGCAGTTTTTCGTTGGGGATCTATGGCTACACCTTC
TRBV28,once,TRBJ2-7,TRBD1,CASSTTGTVVEQYF,TGTGCCAGCAGCACAACCGGGACAGTGGTCGAGCAGTACTTC
TRBV11-2,-,TRBJ1-2,TRBD1,CASSLRTRDREDGYTF,TGTGCCAGCAGCCTACGCACCCGGGACAGAGAAGATGGCTACACCTTC
TRBV15,-,TRBJ2-5,TRBD2,CATSAPPGLAGQRETQYF,TGTGCCACCAGCGCCCCCCCGGGACTAGCGGGACAACGGGAGACCCAGTACTTC
TRBV7-9,-,TRBJ2-3,TRBD2,CASSLVTPSLAEAFTQYF,TGTGCCAGCAGCTTAGTCACCCCTTCACTAGCGGAGGCGTTTACGCAGTATTTT
TRBV5-4,-,TRBJ1-1,TRBD1,CASSLETGGNTEAFF,TGTGCCAGCAGCTTGGAAACAGGGGGGAACACTGAAGCTTTCTTT
TRBV5-1,-,TRBJ2-7,TRBD2,CASSETSGSLHEQYF,TGCGCCAGCAGCGAGACTAGCGGGAGTCTCCACGAGCAGTACTTC
TRBV7-3,once,TRBJ1-5,TRBD1,CASSLTPGQGKGQPQHF,TGTGCCAGCAGCTTAACCCCGGGACAGGGGAAAGGGCAGCCCCAGCATTTT
TRBV10-2,-,TRBJ1-2,TRBD1,CASRARQGPYGYTF,TGCGCCAGCAGGGCCCGACAGGGCCCTTATGGCTACACCTTC
TRBV10-1,-,TRBJ2-3,TRBD2,CASTGGGRARTDTQYF,TGCGCCAGCACCGGCGGAGGGAGGGCCCGCACAGATACGCAGTATTTT
TRBV28,-,TRBJ2-7,-,CASKTATSEQYF,TGTGCCAGCAAGACAGCTACCTCCGAGCAGTACTTC
TRBV10-1,few,TRBJ2-1,TRBD1,CASSSRTGGINEQFF,TGCGCCAGCAGTAGCCGGACAGGGGGGATAAATGAGCAGTTCTTC
TRBV6-1,-,TRBJ1-1,TRBD1,CASSLRTGEVEAFF,TGTGCCAGCAGCCTGAGGACAGGGGAAGTAGAAGCTTTCTTT